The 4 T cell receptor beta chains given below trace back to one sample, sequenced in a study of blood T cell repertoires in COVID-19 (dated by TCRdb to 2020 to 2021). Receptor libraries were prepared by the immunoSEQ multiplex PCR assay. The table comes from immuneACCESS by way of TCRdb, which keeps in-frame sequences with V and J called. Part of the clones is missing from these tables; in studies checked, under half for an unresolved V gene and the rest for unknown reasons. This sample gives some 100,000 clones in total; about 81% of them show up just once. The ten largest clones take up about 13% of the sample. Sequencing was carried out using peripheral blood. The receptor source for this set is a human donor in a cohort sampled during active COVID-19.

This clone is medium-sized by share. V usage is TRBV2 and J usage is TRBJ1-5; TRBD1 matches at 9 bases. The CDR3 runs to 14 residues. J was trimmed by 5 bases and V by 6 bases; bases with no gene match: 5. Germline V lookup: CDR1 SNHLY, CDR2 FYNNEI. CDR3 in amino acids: CASRGTGPDQPQHF. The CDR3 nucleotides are TGTGCCAGCAGGGGGACAGGGCCCGATCAGCCCCAGCATTTT. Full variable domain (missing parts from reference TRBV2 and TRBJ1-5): EPEVTQTPSHQVTQMGQEVILRCVPISNHLYFYWYRQILGQKVEFLVSFYNNEISEKSEIFDDQFSVERPDGSNFTLKIRSTKLEDSAMYFCASRGTGPDQPQHFGDGTRLSIL.

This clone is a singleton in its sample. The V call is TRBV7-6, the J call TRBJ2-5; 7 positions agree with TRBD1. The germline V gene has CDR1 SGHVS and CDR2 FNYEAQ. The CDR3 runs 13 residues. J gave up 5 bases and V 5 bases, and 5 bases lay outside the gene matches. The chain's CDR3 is CASSVQGIETQYF. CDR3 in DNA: TGTGCCAGCAGCGTACAGGGGATTGAGACCCAGTACTTC.

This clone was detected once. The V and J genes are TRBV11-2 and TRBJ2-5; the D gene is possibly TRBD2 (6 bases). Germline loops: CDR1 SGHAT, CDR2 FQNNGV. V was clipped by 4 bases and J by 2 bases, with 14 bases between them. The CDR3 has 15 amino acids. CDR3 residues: CASSSGAGHQETQYF. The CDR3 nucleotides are TGTGCCAGCAGCTCCGGGGCGGGGCATCAAGAGACCCAGTACTTC.

The CDR3 loop reads CASSPGLTYNEQFF. The CDR3 DNA reads as TGTGCCAGCAGCCCGGGACTAACCTACAATGAGCAGTTCTTC. The rearrangement joins TRBV7-3 to TRBJ2-1, with 7 bases aligning to TRBD2. CDR1 is SGHTA and CDR2 is FQGTGA in the germline V gene. After removal of 5 bases from V and 2 bases from J, the junction contained 3 bases not matched to a gene. The length of the CDR3 is 14 residues.